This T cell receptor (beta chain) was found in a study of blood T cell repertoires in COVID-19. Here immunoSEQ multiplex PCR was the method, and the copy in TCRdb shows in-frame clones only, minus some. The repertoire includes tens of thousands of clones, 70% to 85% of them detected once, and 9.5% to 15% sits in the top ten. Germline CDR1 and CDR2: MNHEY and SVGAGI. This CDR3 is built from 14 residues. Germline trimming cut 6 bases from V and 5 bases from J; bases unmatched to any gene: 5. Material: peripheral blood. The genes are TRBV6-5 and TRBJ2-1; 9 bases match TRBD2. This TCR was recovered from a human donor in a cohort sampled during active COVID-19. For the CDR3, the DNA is TGTGCCAGCAGGGGGACTAGCCCCGACAATGAGCAGTTCTTC. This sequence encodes CASRGTSPDNEQFF.